Each of the 3 T cell receptor beta chains below was sequenced from the same sample in a study of blood T cell repertoires in COVID-19. Assay used: immunoSEQ multiplex PCR; TCRdb lists only in-frame clones, some missing. The sample yields about 76,000 clones, roughly three quarters seen once. Source material: peripheral blood. The receptors here all came from a man between 65 and 85 years old with acute or convalescent COVID-19.

V and J are TRBV13 and TRBJ1-1; a possible D gene is TRBD1 (5 bases). Germline-derived CDR1 and CDR2 are PRHDT and FYEKMQ (reference sequence). Trimming left V 1 base short and J 4 bases short, with 10 bases between. The CDR3 spans 14 residues. Written as DNA, the CDR3 is TGTGCCAGCAGCTTAGAAGAAGGGGCCACTGAAGCTTTCTTT. Its protein product is CASSLEEGATEAFF.

The genes are TRBV28 and TRBJ1-2, with 7 bases matching TRBD1. The CDR3 covers 14 residues. V dropped 7 bases and J dropped 2; count of bases not matched to a gene: 7. Germline-derived CDR1 and CDR2 are MDHEN and SYDVKM. The DNA of the CDR3 is TGTGCCAGCAAGGAGGGGGCGGTGAACTATGGCTACACCTTC. It specifies CASKEGAVNYGYTF.

The V and J genes are TRBV7-9 and TRBJ1-5; no clear D. CDR3 size: 14 residues. Per the germline V gene, CDR1 is SEHNR and CDR2 is FQNEAQ (reference sequence). The V and J ends lost 1 base and 7 bases respectively, with 11 bases between them. The CDR3 is CASSLDGLTQPQHF. DNA of the CDR3: TGTGCCAGCAGCTTAGATGGCCTTACACAGCCCCAGCATTTT. The variable domain in full, completed from reference TRBV7-9 and TRBJ1-5, reads DTGVSQNPRHKITKRGQNVTFRCDPISEHNRLYWYRQTLGQGPEFLTYFQNEAQLEKSRLLSDRFSAERPKGSFSTLEIQRTEQGDSAMYLCASSLDGLTQPQHFGDGTRLSIL.